These T cell receptor beta chains were read from a single sample in a study of T-cell reconstitution after alpha-beta-depleted transplantation in children. TCRdb called the PCR reads again in MiXCR, with one record for every CDR3 protein. The sample yields around 400,000 distinct CDR3 sequences, roughly 20% seen once. This material consisted of PBMCs from the stem cell graft donor, taken from the stem cell graft. These TCRs come from a human donor who donated a stem cell graft to a child with acute myeloid leukemia. Both conserved end residues are part of each CDR3. D genes are given only for firm matches. Only part of the rows carry a size: once, few, many, or a class if the clone is expanded.

many | TRBJ2-1 | TRBD1 | TRBV6-5 | CASSYSGQYSEQFF | TGTGCCAGCAGTTACTCGGGACAGTACTCTGAGCAGTTCTTC
NA | TRBJ2-7 | NA | TRBV28 | CASSFNSGSGEQYF | TGTGCCAGCAGTTTCAACAGTGGTAGTGGGGAGCAGTACTTC
NA | TRBJ2-1 | TRBD2 | TRBV3-1 | CASSQGGLAGGHDEQFF | TGTGCCAGCAGCCAAGGAGGGCTAGCGGGAGGTCACGATGAGCAGTTCTTC
NA | TRBJ2-3 | NA | TRBV3-1 | CASSQILWREARDTQYF | TGTGCCAGCAGCCAGATCCTGTGGAGGGAGGCCAGGGATACGCAGTATTTT
few | TRBJ2-1 | NA | TRBV11-3 | CASSLSFGTSNEQFF | TGTGCCAGCAGCTTATCGTTTGGGACGTCAAATGAGCAGTTCTTC
many | TRBJ2-3 | NA | TRBV27 | CASKQTGIMTSTDTQYF | TGTGCCAGCAAACAGACAGGAATTATGACTAGCACAGATACGCAGTATTTT
NA | TRBJ2-3 | NA | TRBV12-3/TRBV12-4 | CASSLTPGPSTDTQYF | TGTGCCAGCAGCCTCACCCCGGGCCCAAGCACAGATACGCAGTATTTT
NA | TRBJ2-7 | NA | TRBV3-1 | CASSTVSREQYF | TGTGCCAGCAGCACGGTGTCAAGGGAGCAGTACTTC
few | TRBJ2-1 | TRBD1 | TRBV6-1 | CASSKLQGNEQFF | TGTGCCAGCAGCAAACTACAGGGGAATGAGCAGTTCTTC
many | TRBJ2-3 | NA | TRBV20-1 | CSARVTGEDTQYF | TGCAGTGCTAGAGTGACTGGGGAGGATACGCAGTATTTT
NA | TRBJ2-1 | TRBD2 | TRBV24-1 | CATSDLEAGGGDEQFF | TGTGCCACCAGTGATTTGGAGGCGGGAGGTGGGGATGAGCAGTTCTTC
NA | TRBJ1-1 | NA | TRBV12-3/TRBV12-4 | CASRPRDMNTEAFF | TGTGCCAGCAGACCACGGGACATGAACACTGAAGCTTTCTTT
few | TRBJ2-7 | NA | TRBV27 | CASSSRVPRYF | TGTGCCAGCAGTTCCAGGGTCCCGCGGTACTTC
NA | TRBJ2-2 | NA | TRBV7-2 | CASSLGGLSGTGELFF | TGTGCCAGCAGCTTAGGCGGCTTATCGGGGACCGGGGAGCTGTTTTTT
NA | TRBJ2-7 | TRBD1 | TRBV15 | CATSAAGTGPYEQYF | TGTGCCACCAGCGCAGCCGGGACAGGGCCCTACGAGCAGTACTTC
few | TRBJ2-3 | NA | TRBV9 | CASSVFGSAQDTQYF | TGTGCCAGCAGCGTATTTGGTTCGGCGCAAGATACGCAGTATTTT
once | TRBJ2-1 | NA | TRBV4-2 | CAMSRGLPYNEQFF | TGTGCCATGAGCCGGGGCCTACCCTACAATGAGCAGTTCTTC
NA | TRBJ2-3 | NA | TRBV7-8 | CASSLGVLGPYF | TGTGCCAGCAGCTTAGGCGTCCTGGGGCCGTATTTT
many | TRBJ2-5 | TRBD2 | TRBV12-3/TRBV12-4 | CASSSGLAGGETQYF | TGTGCCAGCAGTTCTGGACTAGCGGGAGGGGAGACCCAGTACTTC
NA | TRBJ1-5 | NA | TRBV28 | CASSSTINSNQPQHF | TGTGCCAGCAGTTCAACTATCAATAGCAATCAGCCCCAGCATTTT
many | TRBJ1-5 | NA | TRBV29-1 | CSVADSRGQPQHF | TGCAGCGTTGCGGACAGCCGGGGTCAGCCCCAGCATTTT
few | TRBJ2-5 | TRBD2 | TRBV29-1 | CSVEVGSGRETQYF | TGCAGCGTTGAAGTGGGTAGCGGGAGAGAGACCCAGTACTTC
NA | TRBJ2-7 | NA | TRBV20-1 | CSARVAEQYF | TGCAGTGCTAGAGTGGCCGAGCAGTACTTC
many | TRBJ2-1 | NA | TRBV28 | CASSYRYNEQFF | TGTGCCAGCAGTTACAGGTACAATGAGCAGTTCTTC
NA | TRBJ1-2 | TRBD1 | TRBV20-1 | CSARGTGAVNYGYTF | TGCAGTGCTAGAGGGACAGGGGCGGTTAACTATGGCTACACCTTC
NA | TRBJ2-1 | NA | TRBV20-1 | CSANTGTAVNEQFF | TGCAGTGCTAATACCGGGACTGCCGTCAATGAGCAGTTCTTC
few | TRBJ2-1 | NA | TRBV7-9 | CASSFPGSYNEQFF | TGTGCCAGCAGCTTCCCCGGGTCCTACAATGAGCAGTTCTTC
many | TRBJ2-3 | TRBD2 | TRBV7-2 | CASSTRLAGGTDTQYF | TGTGCCAGCAGCACCAGACTAGCGGGAGGGACAGATACGCAGTATTTT
NA | TRBJ1-1 | NA | TRBV3-1 | CASSQVAGRDTEAFF | TGTGCCAGCAGCCAAGTCGCGGGAAGGGACACTGAAGCTTTCTTT
NA | TRBJ2-3 | NA | TRBV7-3 | CASSLMRGQDTQYF | TGTGCCAGCAGCTTAATGCGGGGCCAGGATACGCAGTATTTT
few | TRBJ1-5 | TRBD1 | TRBV5-1 | CASSLAGTDNQPQHF | TGTGCCAGCAGTTTGGCCGGGACAGATAATCAGCCCCAGCATTTT
NA | TRBJ1-2 | NA | TRBV25-1 | CASSARGDGYGYTF | TGTGCCAGCTCCGCGAGGGGCGACGGCTATGGCTACACCTTC
NA | TRBJ2-7 | NA | TRBV12-3/TRBV12-4 | CASSFRAEQYF | TGTGCCAGCAGTTTTAGAGCTGAGCAGTACTTC